This T cell receptor (beta chain) was found in a study of CD8 T cells in ankylosing spondylitis. Study-wide results and limits: Typical of ankylosing spondylitis blood, it appeared, was a TCR beta motif of about eight highly homologous variants.

A single record per CDR3 protein comes from TCRdb applying MiXCR to the 5' RACE reads. In the table there are 450,000 to 550,000 distinct CDR3 sequences, roughly 5% of which are singletons. This clonotype was recorded many times. Its antigen is not identified. CDR3 length equals 13 residues. The germline V and J ends were trimmed by 7 bases and 2 bases, with 9 bases remaining between them. Germline V gene lookup returns CDR1 SEHNR and CDR2 FQNEAQ (reference sequence). The sample consisted of blood, either unsorted or a sorted T cell fraction (not recorded which). This chain joins TRBV7-9 and TRBJ1-3, with D unclear. The receptor's source is a male donor with ankylosing spondylitis. The CDR3 protein is CASTTNAGNTIYF. CDR3 nucleotide sequence: TGTGCCAGCACCACGAACGCTGGAAACACCATATATTTT.